This T cell receptor beta chain was identified during a study of blood T cell repertoires in COVID-19. Study in general: The United States, Italy and Spain provided the acute and convalescent COVID-19 samples. From T cells, B-cell-depleted T cells, or PBMCs came the material, which was cDNA or gDNA.

As originally analysed: Quantification of nucleated cells was approximated via reference gene primer amplification. Assay: immunoSEQ multiplex PCR; the TCRdb copy retains only in-frame clones and omits some. D and trimming were read from the DNA, whereas the V and J calls and clone size are those reported in that table. The table includes fewer than 450,000 clones, roughly 84% detected once. Trimming removed 6 bases from V and 2 bases from J; junction bases left unmatched: 8. The germline CDR1 and CDR2 sequences are SNHLY and FYNNEI. This CDR3 comprises 15 residues. The sample consisted of PBMCs or T cells enriched from blood (not recorded which). J is TRBJ2-7 and V is TRBV2; 9 bases are a match to TRBD1. This TCR was sampled from a woman aged 30 to 39 who had recovered from COVID-19. CDR3 sequence reads: CASREGTGKTYEQYF. Written as DNA, the CDR3 is TGTGCCAGCAGGGAGGGGACAGGGAAGACCTACGAGCAGTACTTC.